This TCR beta chain stems from a study of shared T cell receptors in the human thymus. Between the trimmed V and J ends, which lost 1 base and 1 base, there was a span of 14 bases. Germline CDR1 is SGHTA and CDR2 is FQGNSA. The CDR3 is 17 residues long. Libraries were prepared by immunoSEQ multiplex PCR; TCRdb keeps only in-frame clonotypes and omits some of them. The sample yields about 660,000 clones, 87% seen once. The same sample was also used in a study of human thymus T cells. That study reports: Donor material was obtained from healthy Finnish infants undergoing corrective surgery for congenital heart defects. Thymic samples were excised during corrective heart operations. Thymic and blood repertoires appeared to carry a bias in their V and J gene usage.

This chain links TRBV7-2 with TRBJ1-3; D is perhaps TRBD1 (5 bases). The TCR was taken from a boy under three years old with a congenital heart defect. Material for sequencing was thymocytes. The CDR3 nucleotides are TGTGCCAGCAGCTTAGGGAGGGGCCAGGCTTCTGGAAACACCATATATTTT. Translation gives CASSLGRGQASGNTIYF. The full variable domain, its missing parts supplied by reference TRBV7-2 and TRBJ1-3, is GAGVSQSPSNKVTEKGKDVELRCDPISGHTALYWYRQSLGQGLEFLIYFQGNSAPDKSGLPSDRFSAERTGGSVSTLTIQRTQQEDSAVYLCASSLGRGQASGNTIYFGEGSWLTVV.